This T cell receptor beta chain derives from a study of blood T cell dynamics during melanoma immunotherapy. At the level of the study: First-line therapy was either pembrolizumab or nivolumab with ipilimumab for metastatic melanoma.

The time point denotes: week 3, after first cycle of checkpoint inhibitor. Sampling occurred pretreatment (T0) and at week 3 (W3), after cycle one of checkpoint blockade. Patients with prior systemic cancer treatment, concomitant immunosuppressants, or other active malignancies were excluded. TCRdb's copy holds only in-frame clones and misses some; the assay was immunoSEQ multiplex PCR. The sample lists under 15,000 clones; 80% to 90% were seen once. Germline CDR1 reads LGHNA; CDR2 reads YSLEER. V lost 1 base to trimming and J lost 0 bases, with 10 bases between them. This CDR3 has 16 amino acids. The rearrangement uses TRBV4-3 and TRBJ2-1; D is ambiguous. The source material was blood, sampled from a patient treated with checkpoint blockade. The source is a human donor with melanoma. The CDR3 protein is CASSQGTSSSYNEQFF. The CDR3 nucleotides are TGCGCCAGCAGCCAAGGAACAAGCAGCTCCTACAATGAGCAGTTCTTC.